The 15 T cell receptor beta chains below were found in one sample sequenced in a study of CD8+ T cells in alopecia areata listed by TCRdb under 2018. Libraries were made using the immunoSEQ multiplex PCR assay. To provide template for TCR sequencing, every sample had RNA extracted and reverse transcribed into cDNA. TCRdb retrieved this table from immuneACCESS and kept in-frame rearrangements only. Not all clones are present; in checked studies, unresolved V genes account for under half, and no reason is known for the remainder. The sample table contains fewer than 150,000 clones; only one count was recorded for 55% to 65% of them. The ten largest make up around 2.7% of the sample. Sequencing was carried out using CD4+ T cells sorted from blood. The receptors here all came from a human donor in good health.

The chain recombines TRBV7-2 with TRBJ2-2; 10 nucleotides align to TRBD2. CDR1 SGHTA and CDR2 FQGNSA come from the germline V gene. CDR3 length equals 15 residues. Trimming removed 5 bases from V and 7 bases from J; junction bases left unmatched: 7. DNA for the CDR3: TGTGCCAGCAGCCAGCGGGGGGGCCGCTTCGGGGAGCTGTTTTTT. Translated, it gives CASSQRGGRFGELFF.

The chain uses TRBV29-1 and TRBJ1-1; tentatively, D is TRBD1 (5 bases). CDR3 size: 13 residues. CDR1 and CDR2 (germline): SQVTM, ANQGSEA. V shed 7 bases and J shed 3 bases, with 15 bases lying between them. The CDR3 coding sequence is TGCAGCGCTCGAGGCCAGGGTTACACTGAAGCTTTCTTT. Protein sequence: CSARGQGYTEAFF.

V gene TRBV5-1 combines with J gene TRBJ2-3; a weak D match, TRBD1 (5 bases). V shed 0 bases and J shed 3 bases, with 8 bases lying between them. Germline CDR1 and CDR2: SGHRS and YFSETQ. The CDR3 length is 14 residues. CDR3 nucleotides: TGCGCCAGCAGCTTGGCAGGGCAGACAGATACGCAGTATTTT. This gives the protein CASSLAGQTDTQYF.

The chain couples TRBV30 to TRBJ1-2; no clear D gene. The CDR3 spans 14 residues. The germline V gene has CDR1 GTSNPN and CDR2 SVGIG (reference sequence). The V gene lost 1 base and the J gene lost 3 bases, with 12 bases spanning the gap. The CDR3 nucleotides are TGTGCCTGGAGTGCTGCACCTTTGGACTATGGCTACACCTTC. The encoded protein is CAWSAAPLDYGYTF.

This clone was recorded once. This chain uses TRBV27 with TRBJ1-5; TRBD1 might be the D (6 bases). The CDR3 consists of 15 residues. Germline V gene data show CDR1 as MNHEY and CDR2 as SMNVEV (reference sequence). V was clipped by 6 bases and J by 4 bases, with 16 bases between them. The DNA for the CDR3 is TGTGCCAGCAGACTGGGGGCAACAGGAAATCAGCCCCAGCATTTT. Protein: CASRLGATGNQPQHF.

This rearrangement joins TRBV14 to TRBJ2-5; possible D gene TRBD2, 6 bases. Looked up from germline, CDR1 is SGHDN and CDR2 is FVKESK. Trimming took off 3 bases at V and 7 bases at J, with 6 bases between the two ends. The CDR3 consists of 11 residues. The CDR3 loop is CASSQRGTQYF. The CDR3 DNA sequence: TGTGCCAGCAGCCAGCGGGGGACCCAGTACTTC.

This chain joins TRBV29-1 and TRBJ2-1, with TRBD2 as a possible D gene (6 bases). CDR1 SQVTM and CDR2 ANQGSEA come from the germline V gene. The CDR3 has 14 residues. The germline V and J ends were trimmed by 7 bases and 7 bases, with 20 bases remaining between them. The CDR3 protein is CSAAGRDGLNEQFF. The CDR3 DNA follows: TGCAGCGCCGCTGGGCGGGATGGCCTTAATGAGCAGTTCTTC.

This clone was detected a few times. This chain connects TRBV19 to TRBJ1-5; no clear D gene. V shed 7 bases and J shed 7 bases, with 11 bases lying between them. CDR1 and CDR2 (germline): LNHDA, SQIVND (reference sequence). CDR3 length: 12 residues. Here the CDR3 DNA reads TGTGCCAGTACCGATGGGCGGCAGCCCCAGCATTTT. It translates to CASTDGRQPQHF.

The chain links TRBV6-5 to TRBJ1-1; tentatively, D is TRBD1 (5 bases). V was clipped by 2 bases and J by 7 bases, with 11 bases between them. The germline gives CDR1 MNHEY, CDR2 SVGAGI. The CDR3 is made up of 13 amino acids. CDR3 sequence reads: CASSYGQGSEAFF. For the CDR3, the DNA is TGTGCCAGCAGTTACGGGCAGGGAAGTGAAGCTTTCTTT.

This chain connects TRBV5-1 to TRBJ2-5; 7 nucleotides match TRBD1. V dropped 1 base and J dropped 2; count of bases not matched to a gene: 2. Germline assignment: CDR1 SGHRS and CDR2 YFSETQ. The length of the CDR3 is 14 residues. CDR3 in amino acids: CASSLQGQQETQYF. CDR3 sequence (DNA): TGCGCCAGCAGCTTGCAGGGACAGCAAGAGACCCAGTACTTC.

This chain connects TRBV30 to TRBJ1-2, with TRBD1 identical over 7 bases. The CDR3 runs to 13 residues. V shed 4 bases, J shed 0 bases, and the junction held 2 bases outside the gene matches. In germline, CDR1 is GTSNPN, CDR2 SVGIG (reference sequence). The CDR3 DNA is TGTGCCTGGAAAGGGGGCCCTAACTATGGCTACACCTTC. Translating it yields CAWKGGPNYGYTF. The complete variable domain, with remaining parts taken from reference TRBV30 and TRBJ1-2, reads SQTIHQWPATLVQPVGSPLSLECTVEGTSNPNLYWYRQAAGRGLQLLFYSVGIGQISSEVPQNLSASRPQDRQFILSSKKLLLSDSGFYLCAWKGGPNYGYTFGSGTRLTVV.

The V and J genes are TRBV11-2 and TRBJ1-1, with D perhaps TRBD1 (5 bases). Germline V gene sequence: CDR1 SGHAT, CDR2 FQNNGV. V was pared by 5 bases and J by 3 bases, with 13 bases between. The CDR3 consists of 14 residues. The CDR3 reads CASSRGIFDTEAFF. The DNA for the CDR3 is TGTGCCAGCAGCCGGGGGATCTTCGACACTGAAGCTTTCTTT.

The chain joins TRBV4-2 to TRBJ2-1, with no clear D. Trimming took off 1 base at V and 5 bases at J, with 9 bases between the two ends. This CDR3 contains 14 residues. Germline V CDR1 and CDR2: LGHNA, YNFKEQ. Written as DNA, the CDR3 is TGTGCCAGCAGCCAAGTGCTAGTCGACAATGAGCAGTTCTTC. This sequence encodes CASSQVLVDNEQFF.

This clone appeared a single time. The chain carries TRBV19 and TRBJ1-1; TRBD1 aligns across 7 bases. Germline V gene sequence: CDR1 LNHDA, CDR2 SQIVND (reference sequence). This CDR3 comprises 14 residues. Losses at the gene ends were 3 bases for V and 6 bases for J; bases not matched to a gene: 7. The CDR3 DNA is TGTGCCAGTAGTATTGAGGGGGCGAGGTCTGAAGCTTTCTTT. Encoded protein: CASSIEGARSEAFF.

With respect to this clone: Different DNA sequences within this sample yield the same CDR3. The chain employs TRBV29-1 and TRBJ1-4; possibly TRBD1 for D (5 bases). The CDR3 runs to 13 residues. Germline CDR1 SQVTM, CDR2 ANQGSEA. Trimming left V 8 bases short and J 2 bases short, with 12 bases between. The CDR3 region is CSTRRGTNEKLFF. CDR3 DNA sequence: TGCAGCACCCGACGGGGGACTAATGAAAAACTGTTTTTT.